Sequencing of this T cell receptor beta chain was carried out in a study of shared clonotypes between healthy human individuals. For the study at large: Donors were a couple of women and a few men aged 18 to 49.

Genomic DNA of every subset was divided equally among multiple immunoSEQ plates. Profiled with immunoSEQ multiplex PCR; TCRdb holds only in-frame clones, not every one. The table shows about 460,000 clones, with roughly three quarters occurring only once. Samples left unsorted employed approximately 94 million PBMCs for genomic DNA. Concerning this clone itself: The antigen is unknown.

Germline CDR1 is SGHTS and CDR2 is YDEGEE. This CDR3 region has 13 residues. The V end lost 6 bases, the J end lost 6 bases, and 13 bases lay between the germline ends. Overall study results and limits: Measured sharing among donors was expected to vary with sequencing depth.

The receptor comes from a woman in her forties in good health. Some clones in this sample may be carry-over from other donors' samples. Sequencing was done on a sample of PBMCs. The chain has TRBV5-8 and TRBJ2-1, with D possibly matching TRBD2 (5 bases). The CDR3 DNA is TGTGCCAGCAACTACCGGGGTTTCAATGAGCAGTTCTTC. Residues: CASNYRGFNEQFF.